This T cell receptor beta chain came from a study of T cells after yellow fever vaccination. Trimming stripped 0 bases from V and 0 bases from J, with 8 bases between. This CDR3 has 14 amino acids. CDR1 and CDR2 (germline): DFQATT, SNEGSKA (reference sequence). TCRdb itself ran the 5' RACE reads through MiXCR, one entry per CDR3 protein. The data hold hundreds of thousands of distinct CDR3 sequences, with roughly an eighth observed a single time. The input for sequencing was PBMCs, taken on the day of the yellow fever booster vaccination. This TCR came from a man under 40 who received the YFV17D yellow fever vaccine. The gene calls are TRBV20-1 and TRBJ1-1, with D unclear. CDR3 coding DNA: TGCAGTGCTAGAGATGCCGTAATGAACACTGAAGCTTTCTTT. Protein sequence: CSARDAVMNTEAFF.